This T cell receptor beta chain was found in a study of T cells expressing NK-cell markers. Researchers built TCR beta cDNA using 5'RACE template switching with UMIs. TCRdb reprocessed the 5' RACE reads, keeping one entry per CDR3 protein, no DNA. The sample table includes about 550,000 distinct CDR3 sequences. A remark on this clonotype: Its specificity is not known.

Study-wide results and caveats: HCMV specificity was not established for the expanded NKG2C+ T cell clones. A range of roughly 1.0-8% of CD8+ T cells consisted of dominant NKG2C+ clonotypes in 5 or 6 donors. The CD3+CD56-NKG2C+ fraction was also led by these clonotypes in four donors.

The CDR3 runs 15 residues. CDR1 is SGHRS, CDR2 YFSETQ, per germline. The clonotype comes from a man between 18 and 35 years old in good health. The rearrangement uses TRBV5-1 and TRBJ2-7; the D call from TCRdb, TRBD2, cannot be confirmed without DNA. Sequenced: blood T cells: a sorted CD56 or NKG2C T cell subset, CD4+ or CD8+ T cells, or bulk PBMC T cells (not recorded which). This chain's CDR3 is CASSLVPGTRNEQYF.